The 19 T cell receptor beta chains below all came from one sample that was sequenced in a study of T cell repertoires in cytomegalovirus infection. Each CDR3 protein gets one entry after TCRdb re-called the reads with MiXCR. The data contain about 890,000 distinct CDR3 sequences, roughly 30% of them seen just once; the ten biggest clones take up about an eighth. For these TCRs, the target antigens are not known. The starting material was cultured CD8+ T cells from PBMCs, obtained from culture after CMV antigen stimulation. The receptors were sampled from a human donor in good health (CMV status not recorded). Some clones in this sample may be carry-over from other donors' samples.

The V gene is TRBV12-3 or TRBV12-4, the J gene TRBJ1-1; D not certain. V lost 2 bases, J lost 4 bases, and 8 bases lay in between. CDR3 length: 13 amino acids. DNA of the CDR3: TGTGCCAGCAGTTTAAATTTGGCCACTGAAGCTTTCTTT. Translating gives CASSLNLATEAFF.

The table lists this clonotype with a few counts. CDR3 in DNA: TGTGCCACCAGCAGCAGGGATAGCAATCAGCCCCAGCATTTT. Translating it yields CATSSRDSNQPQHF. The V gene is TRBV15, the J gene TRBJ1-5, with a weak D call TRBD1 (5 bases). CDR1 LNHNV and CDR2 YYDKDF come from the germline V gene (reference sequence). V was cut by 3 bases and J by 0 bases, with 6 bases left in between. This CDR3 contains 14 residues.

This clonotype was observed a handful of times. This chain uses TRBV4-3 with TRBJ2-2, with 7 bases matching TRBD1. CDR3 length: 15 residues. V shed 5 bases and J 4 bases; nucleotides not matched to a gene: 7. CDR1 is LGHNA and CDR2 is YSLEER in the germline V gene. This CDR3 reads CASSSDRSFTGELFF. CDR3 in DNA: TGCGCCAGCAGCTCGGACAGGTCCTTCACCGGGGAGCTGTTTTTT.

The rearrangement uses TRBV28 and TRBJ1-1; 8 nucleotides agree with TRBD1. Germline CDR1 reads MDHEN; CDR2 reads SYDVKM. With V trimmed by 7 bases and J by 5 bases, 9 bases remained unmatched. The CDR3 contains 14 residues. The CDR3 protein is CASMETGVRTEAFF. CDR3 nucleotides: TGTGCCAGCATGGAGACAGGGGTAAGGACTGAAGCTTTCTTT.

The chain links TRBV6-6 to TRBJ2-7, with no clear D. The CDR3 extends over 14 amino acids. Trimming pared 5 bases from V and 0 bases from J, leaving 11 bases between. The germline V gene encodes CDR1 MNHNY and CDR2 SVGAGI (reference sequence). DNA for the CDR3: TGTGCCAGCAGTGACGGCAACTACTCCTACGAGCAGTACGTC. Its protein is CASSDGNYSYEQYV.

The chain joins TRBV6-2 or TRBV6-3 to TRBJ2-7; 7 positions match TRBD2. The CDR3 is made up of 13 amino acids. In germline, CDR1 is MNHEY, CDR2 SVGEGT. Trimming removed 5 bases from V and 6 bases from J; junction bases left unmatched: 7. This CDR3 reads CASSPGRVGEQYV. CDR3 coding DNA: TGTGCCAGCAGTCCGGGGAGGGTTGGCGAGCAGTACGTC.

The sample holds a few counts of this clonotype. This rearrangement joins TRBV28 to TRBJ2-2, with a tentative D call TRBD2 (6 bases). V lost 9 bases and J 3 bases, leaving 23 bases between the germline ends. This CDR3 has 17 residues. Germline-derived CDR1 and CDR2 are MDHEN and SYDVKM. CDR3 bases: TGTGCCAGTCGGGAAAAGATCGGCGGGGCGGACACCGGGGAGCTGTTTTTT. It specifies CASREKIGGADTGELFF.

This clonotype was observed a handful of times. V and J are TRBV12-3 or TRBV12-4 and TRBJ2-5, with 9 bases matching TRBD1. Trimming took 6 bases from V and 4 from J; bases not matched to a gene: 12. The CDR3 is 16 residues long. The CDR3 region has the DNA TGTGCCAGCAGATACACGACAGGGGGAGTTCGAGAGACCCAGTACTTC. It codes for CASRYTTGGVRETQYF.

About this clonotype: Just one base apart from a much larger clone, this may be a read error. Since the CDR3 does not end with the conserved phenylalanine or tryptophan, this likely comes from a read error. This chain links TRBV7-2 with TRBJ1-1; a weak D match, TRBD1 (6 bases). The germline V gene encodes CDR1 SGHTA and CDR2 FQGNSA. The CDR3 runs 15 residues. V was clipped by 6 bases and J by 0 bases, with 14 bases between them. DNA of the CDR3: TGTGCCAGCAGTTACTCCAGGGGATTGAACACTGAAGCTTTCTCT. It codes for CASSYSRGLNTEAFS.

This chain joins TRBV27 and TRBJ1-5, with D possibly matching TRBD1 (5 bases). This CDR3 contains 15 residues. The germline V gene encodes CDR1 MNHEY and CDR2 SMNVEV (reference sequence). Deletions cut 4 bases from V and 6 bases from J, with 16 bases between. The CDR3: CASSSQPPGTQPQHF. The CDR3 coding sequence is TGTGCCAGCAGTTCCCAACCCCCCGGGACTCAGCCCCAGCATTTT.

The chain has TRBV9 and TRBJ2-4; 8 nucleotides align to TRBD2. This CDR3 contains 16 residues. With 4 bases clipped from V and 0 bases from J, the junction kept 6 bases outside the gene matches. The germline CDR1 and CDR2 sequences are SGDLS and YYNGEE. The CDR3 DNA reads TGTGCCAGCAGCCCCGGCGGGGGGCTAGCCAAAAACATTCAGTACTTC. It codes for CASSPGGGLAKNIQYF.

This clonotype was observed a handful of times. This chain links TRBV6-1 with TRBJ1-5; 9 bases map to TRBD1. Germline V gives CDR1 MNHNS, CDR2 SASEGT. The CDR3 extends over 18 amino acids. Trimming cost V 0 bases and J 5 bases; bases outside gene matches: 11. CDR3 in DNA: TGTGCCAGCAGTGAAGCGCGGGACAGGGTCCTTCCTGATCAGCCCCAGCATTTT. It codes for CASSEARDRVLPDQPQHF.

The table lists this clonotype with a few counts. The CDR3 reads CASSPPGDVYGYTF. CDR3 DNA: TGTGCCAGCTCACCACCAGGGGATGTTTATGGCTACACCTTC. The chain employs TRBV18 and TRBJ1-2; TRBD1 might be the D (5 bases). Germline CDR1 KGHSH, CDR2 LQKENI. V was clipped by 0 bases and J by 5 bases, with 10 bases between them. The CDR3 extends over 14 amino acids. The full variable domain, in which reference TRBV18 and TRBJ1-2 provide the parts outside the CDR3, is NAGVMQNPRHLVRRRGQEARLRCSPMKGHSHVYWYRQLPEEGLKFMVYLQKENIIDESGMPKERFSAEFPKEGPSILRIQQVVRGDSAAYFCASSPPGDVYGYTFGSGTRLTVV.

V is TRBV4-1 and J is TRBJ1-1; 7 bases are a match to TRBD1. Trimming at V came to 0 bases and at J to 0 bases, leaving 4 bases not matched to a gene. Germline-derived CDR1 and CDR2 are MGHRA and YSYEKL. The CDR3 spans 16 residues. The CDR3 is CASSQDKGAMNTEAFF. CDR3 nucleotides: TGCGCCAGCAGCCAAGATAAGGGGGCCATGAACACTGAAGCTTTCTTT.

The chain joins TRBV27 to TRBJ1-2, with 8 bases fitting TRBD1. This CDR3 region has 14 residues. The germline V gene encodes CDR1 MNHEY and CDR2 SMNVEV (reference sequence). J lost 8 bases, V lost 5 bases, and 10 bases had no gene match. The CDR3 spells CASSPRTGRRGYTF. The CDR3 coding sequence is TGTGCCAGCAGTCCCCGGACAGGGAGGAGAGGCTACACCTTC.

This clonotype was counted between two and nine times. The rearrangement uses TRBV6-2 or TRBV6-3 and TRBJ1-5; D call uncertain. The CDR3 length is 15 residues. Per the germline V gene, CDR1 is MNHEY and CDR2 is SVGEGT. Trimming took off 5 bases at V and 0 bases at J, with 11 bases between the two ends. CDR3: CASSTRDYSNQPQHF. Here the CDR3 DNA reads TGTGCCAGCAGTACAAGGGATTATAGCAATCAGCCCCAGCATTTT.

This clonotype has ten or more counts. The chain uses TRBV11-1 and TRBJ1-6; 9 bases map to TRBD1. CDR1 is SGHAT, CDR2 FQDESV, per germline (reference sequence). The CDR3 runs 15 residues. V was pared by 5 bases and J by 11 bases, with 10 bases of the junction left unmatched. CDR3 nucleotides: TGTGCCAGCAGCATCGCCGGGACAGGGCTGACACCCCTCCACTTT. It yields the protein CASSIAGTGLTPLHF. The whole variable domain, remainder taken from reference TRBV11-1 and TRBJ1-6, is EAEVAQSPRYKITEKSQAVAFWCDPISGHATLYWYRQILGQGPELLVQFQDESVVDDSQLPKDRFSAERLKGVDSTLKIQPAELGDSAMYLCASSIAGTGLTPLHFGNGTRLTVT.

The chain couples TRBV7-2 to TRBJ2-1; no firm D call. V was trimmed by 4 bases and J by 8 bases, leaving 18 bases between them. The CDR3 sequence is 15 residues long. Germline V lookup: CDR1 SGHTA, CDR2 FQGNSA. In DNA, the CDR3 is TGTGCCAGCAGCTCCGAAGGGCCGCAGTACGATGAGCAGTTCTTC. Translated, it gives CASSSEGPQYDEQFF. Full variable domain (outside the CDR3, taken from reference TRBV7-2 and TRBJ2-1): GAGVSQSPSNKVTEKGKDVELRCDPISGHTALYWYRQSLGQGLEFLIYFQGNSAPDKSGLPSDRFSAERTGGSVSTLTIQRTQQEDSAVYLCASSSEGPQYDEQFFGPGTRLTVL.

This chain connects TRBV19 to TRBJ1-1, with D possibly matching TRBD1 (5 bases). CDR3 length equals 16 residues. Germline assignment: CDR1 LNHDA and CDR2 SQIVND (reference sequence). Trimming cost V 2 bases and J 2 bases, with 15 bases left between them. Here the CDR3 DNA reads TGTGCCAGTAGTATAACCCGGCCAGGGACCAACACTGAAGCTTTCTTT. Translation gives CASSITRPGTNTEAFF.